Detailed here is one TCR beta chain. What it binds is unknown. This sample stems from a study of Ad26.COV2.S vaccination and SARS-CoV-2 variants. At the level of the study: Doses of Ad26.COV2.S were injected into muscle once or twice, 56 days apart. The study's findings and limits: Analyses that measured TCR breadth and depth may have underestimated total T cell responses. People who got the vaccine had more spike-specific TCR breadth than people who got placebo.

Sequencing used immunoSEQ multiplex PCR; TCRdb keeps in-frame clones, though not all of them. The repertoire holds roughly 320,000 clones, with more than 75% as singletons. CDR3 length: 15 amino acids. Per germline, CDR1 SEHNR and CDR2 FQNEAQ (reference sequence). V was trimmed by 7 bases and J by 1 base, leaving 14 bases between them. The treatment: roughly 20 received Ad26.COV2.S at low or high dose, single or two shots; 5 received placebo; per-sample allocation not given. Day 63 after the first injection of vaccine or placebo was the sampling time. The chain is built from TRBV7-9 and TRBJ2-1; D might be TRBD2 (6 bases). The clonotype comes from a person between 18 and 65 years old who received the Ad26.COV2.S COVID-19 vaccine or a placebo. The sequencing used peripheral blood, collected in a trial of Ad26.COV2.S vaccine versus placebo. CDR3 nucleotide sequence: TGTGCCAGCATCCTAGTGGGGGGTTCCTACAATGAGCAGTTCTTC. Translating gives CASILVGGSYNEQFF.